This entry features one T cell receptor beta chain sequence. This specimen belongs to a study of blood T cell repertoires in COVID-19. Using immunoSEQ multiplex PCR, the repertoire was profiled, and TCRdb retains in-frame clones only, with some absent. The repertoire holds approximately 310,000 clones, with around 90% as singletons. This receptor was identified in a man in his fifties or sixties who had recovered from COVID-19. The sequenced sample was PBMCs or T cells enriched from blood (not recorded which).

The chain's CDR3 is CASSYSIRGDYGYTF. CDR3 DNA sequence: TGTGCCAGCAGTTACTCTATCAGGGGCGACTATGGCTACACCTTC. The genes are TRBV6-5 and TRBJ1-2, with D perhaps matching TRBD1 (6 bases). V gave up 0 bases and J gave up 3 bases, with 11 bases separating them. In germline, CDR1 is MNHEY, CDR2 SVGAGI. This CDR3 region has 15 residues.